What follows is one TCR beta chain and its context. Its antigen remains unidentified. Making the TCR beta cDNA relied on 5'RACE template switching with UMIs. TCRdb re-called the 5' RACE reads, yielding one record per CDR3 amino acid sequence without DNA. This specimen shows roughly 160,000 distinct CDR3 sequences; the ten leading clones hold over 20%. These data are taken from a study of T cells expressing NK-cell markers. Study details: Sorted T-cell subsets CD3+CD56+NKG2C+, CD3+CD56+NKG2C- and CD3+CD56-NKG2C+ were TCR beta-sequenced.

Study-wide points: Once again these clonotypes came out on top in the CD3+CD56-NKG2C+ fraction of several donors. A range of about 1.0-7.0% of CD8+ T cells consisted of dominant NKG2C+ clonotypes in 5 to 7 donors.

Germline CDR1 reads PRHDT; CDR2 reads FYEKMQ (reference sequence). CDR3 size: 15 residues. The genes are TRBV13 and TRBJ2-3; TCRdb's D call, TRBD1, is unchecked because there is no DNA. Sequencing was done on a sample of blood T cells: a sorted CD56 or NKG2C T cell subset, CD4+ or CD8+ T cells, or bulk PBMC T cells (not recorded which). This TCR was sampled from a man aged 18-69 years in good health. This CDR3 is CASSYPGGGTDTQYF.